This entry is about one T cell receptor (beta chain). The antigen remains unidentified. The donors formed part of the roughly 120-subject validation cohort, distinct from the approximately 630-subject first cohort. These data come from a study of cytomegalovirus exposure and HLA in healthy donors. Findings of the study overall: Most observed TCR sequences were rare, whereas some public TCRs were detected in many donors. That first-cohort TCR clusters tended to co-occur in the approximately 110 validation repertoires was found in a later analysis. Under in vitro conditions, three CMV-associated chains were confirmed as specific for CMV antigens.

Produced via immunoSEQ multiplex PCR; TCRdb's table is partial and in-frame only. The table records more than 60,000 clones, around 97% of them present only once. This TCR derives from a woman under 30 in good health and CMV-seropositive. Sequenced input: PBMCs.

The CDR3 coding sequence is TGTGCCAGCAGCTTGGACGGTTCCTACGAGCAGTACTTC. This translates into CASSLDGSYEQYF. The chain carries TRBV5-5 and TRBJ2-7; no clear D gene. CDR1 is SGHKS and CDR2 is YYEKEE in the germline V gene (reference sequence). Trimming cost V 0 bases and J 1 base, with 5 bases left between them. There are 13 residues in the CDR3.